The T cell receptor (beta chain) described here comes from a study of spatial heterogeneity in lung cancer. Overall study findings and caveats: Expanded intratumoral alpha and beta TCR counts tracked tumor mutation counts.

To note about this clonotype: Its antigen is not identified.

Documented time point: sample taken at primary tumor resection. In each case, whole RNA from tumor, nontumor lung or frozen PBMC was sequenced unsorted. Single TCR cDNA molecules each had their own unique molecular identifier. MiXCR, run by TCRdb on the 5' RACE reads, gives a single entry per CDR3 protein. The repertoire includes 10,000 to 15,000 distinct CDR3 sequences, 5.5% to 8.5% of them detected once, and around 3.6% sits in the top ten. The starting material was lung tumor tissue, obtained at surgery. The TCR comes from a female donor with early-stage non-small cell lung cancer.

CDR3 nucleotide sequence: TGTGCCAGCAGCAAACCACCCCGACAGGGTCCTTGGAATGAGCAGTTCTTC. Its translation: CASSKPPRQGPWNEQFF. V and J are TRBV27 and TRBJ2-1, with TRBD1 matching 7 bases. CDR3 size: 17 residues. Germline trimming cut 6 bases from V and 7 bases from J; bases unmatched to any gene: 18. Germline V gene data show CDR1 as MNHEY and CDR2 as SMNVEV (reference sequence).